The present TCR beta chain was sequenced within a study of control samples from healthy donors and cancer patients. Profiled with immunoSEQ multiplex PCR; TCRdb holds only in-frame clones, not every one. The sample yields about 160,000 clones, roughly 95% seen once. J was trimmed by 2 bases and V by 4 bases; bases with no gene match: 6. Germline V gives CDR1 SGHNT, CDR2 YYREEE (reference sequence). The CDR3 loop spans 14 amino acids. The rearrangement links TRBV5-4 to TRBJ2-7, with 7 bases lining up with TRBD1. The sequenced sample consisted of blood. The sequence was obtained from a woman younger than 45 in good health. The CDR3 bases are TGTGCCAGCAGCCGGAAGACAGGGCCCTACGAGCAGTACTTC. This translates into CASSRKTGPYEQYF.